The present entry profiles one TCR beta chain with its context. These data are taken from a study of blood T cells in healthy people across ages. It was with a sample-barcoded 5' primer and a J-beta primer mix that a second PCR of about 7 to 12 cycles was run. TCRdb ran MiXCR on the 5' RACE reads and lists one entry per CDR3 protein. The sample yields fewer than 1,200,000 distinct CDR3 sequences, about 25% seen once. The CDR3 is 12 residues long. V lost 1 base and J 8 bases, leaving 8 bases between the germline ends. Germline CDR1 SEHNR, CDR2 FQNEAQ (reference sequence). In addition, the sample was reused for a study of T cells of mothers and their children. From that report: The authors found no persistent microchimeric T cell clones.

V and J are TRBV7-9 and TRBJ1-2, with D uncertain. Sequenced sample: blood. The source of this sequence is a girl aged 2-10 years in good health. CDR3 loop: CASSLGVKGYTF. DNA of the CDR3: TGTGCCAGCAGCTTAGGTGTAAAGGGCTACACCTTC.